Following are 8 T cell receptor beta chains from one sample sequenced in a study of T cells in women clearing cervical HPV infection. Here immunoSEQ multiplex PCR was the method, and the copy in TCRdb shows in-frame clones only, minus some. The sample has roughly 42,000 clones, and its top ten clones hold 1% to 1.5%. Input material: blood buffy coat. These receptors came from a woman aged 18 to 75 with a cervical HPV16 infection that either progressed to CIN3+ or cleared (not recorded which).

Worth noting for this clone: With the read ending 3 residues before the CDR3 end, the germline J gene is used to fill in that end. The chain has TRBV5-6 and TRBJ1-5; 8 bases are a match to TRBD1. Unmatched junction bases numbered 1, after V lost 0 bases and J lost 2 bases. This CDR3 is 15 amino acids long. Germline CDR1 reads SGHDT; CDR2 reads YYEEEE. CDR3 bases read: TGTGCCAGCAGCTTGGCACAGGGGGGCAATCAGCCC. This gives the protein CASSLAQGGNQP. The entire CDR3 sequence reads CASSLAQGGNQPQHF.

Details on this clone: The CDR3 extends 3 residues past the end of the read, so its final part is completed from the germline J gene. The gene calls are TRBV20-1 and TRBJ2-1; 11 bases agree with TRBD2. V trimming: 1 base; J trimming: 4 bases; junction bases outside the gene matches: 6. This CDR3 region has 16 residues. Germline V gene lookup returns CDR1 DFQATT and CDR2 SNEGSKA (reference sequence). CDR3 bases read: TGCAGTGCTAGAGTCGCTAGCGGGGGGTCTTACAATGAG. Translating it yields CSARVASGGSYNE. Given in full, the CDR3 is CSARVASGGSYNEQFF.

To note about this clone: The read gets to within 3 residues of the CDR3 end, and the germline J gene fills in the rest. This chain connects TRBV2 to TRBJ2-1; 11 nucleotides align to TRBD2. The CDR3 sequence is 15 residues long. Trimming cost V 7 bases and J 7 bases; bases outside gene matches: 9. In germline, CDR1 is SNHLY, CDR2 FYNNEI. The CDR3: CASIMGSGRANEQFF. The covered CDR3 bases are TGTGCCAGCATTATGGGTAGCGGGAGGGCGAATGAG.

The DNA read from the CDR3 is TGCAGTGCTAATACAGGGTCCGAG. Translating it yields CSANTGSE. From start to end, the CDR3 is CSANTGSEQYF. The chain employs TRBV20-1 and TRBJ2-7; perhaps TRBD1 as D (6 bases). With the read ending 3 residues before the CDR3 end, the germline J gene is used to fill in that end. V lost 4 bases to trimming and J lost 6 bases, with 10 bases between them. Germline values: CDR1 DFQATT, CDR2 SNEGSKA (reference sequence). The CDR3 length is 11 residues.

As concerns this clone: The DNA ends 3 residues before the CDR3 does, and the rest of the CDR3 is filled in from the germline J gene. This sequence joins TRBV7-2 and TRBJ1-1; 10 bases fit TRBD1. The germline CDR1 and CDR2 sequences are SGHTA and FQGNSA. J was trimmed by 4 bases and V by 4 bases; bases with no gene match: 6. CDR3 length: 15 amino acids. The CDR3 region is CASSSSGTGATEAFF. The part of the CDR3 DNA that was read is TGTGCCAGCAGCTCCTCCGGGACAGGGGCCACTGAA.

To note about this clone: The sequence runs out 3 residues before the end of the CDR3; the remainder is reconstructed from the germline J gene. This chain joins TRBV19 and TRBJ2-5; 8 bases fit TRBD2. The CDR3 has 15 amino acids. With 10 bases clipped from V and 5 bases from J, the junction kept 15 bases outside the gene matches. From germline, CDR1 is LNHDA and CDR2 SQIVND (reference sequence). The DNA read from the CDR3 is TGTGCCACCTCGGACACCGGGACTAGTCGGGAGACC. This codes for CATSDTGTSRET. The CDR3 in its entirety is CATSDTGTSRETQYF.

With respect to this clone: The read finishes 3 residues shy of the CDR3 end, and the germline J gene is used to complete it. The V and J genes are TRBV5-1 and TRBJ2-5, with 9 bases that match TRBD1. Germline CDR1 and CDR2: SGHRS and YFSETQ. The CDR3 spans 15 residues. Trimming removed 4 bases from V and 5 bases from J; junction bases left unmatched: 9. The covered CDR3 bases are TGCGCCAGCAGCGACGGACAGGGGAGGTATGAGACC. Translating gives CASSDGQGRYET. The whole CDR3 sequence is CASSDGQGRYETQYF.

With regard to this clone: Read coverage stops 3 residues before the CDR3 terminus; the germline J gene supplies the remainder. The V gene is TRBV4-2, the J gene TRBJ2-3, with 7 bases fitting TRBD1. The CDR3 totals 15 residues. Germline lookup yields CDR1 LGHNA and CDR2 YNFKEQ. The V segment lost 0 bases and the J segment 5 bases; nucleotides outside the gene matches: 5. The CDR3 sequence is CASSQERGQIDTQYF. CDR3 DNA (partial): TGTGCCAGCAGCCAAGAGAGGGGGCAAATAGATACG.